What follows are 21 T cell receptor beta chains derived from one specimen sequenced in a study of blood T cell repertoires in COVID-19. TCRdb's copy holds only in-frame clones and misses some; the assay was immunoSEQ multiplex PCR. The profile shows some 370,000 clones, around 87% of them singletons. The sample comprised peripheral blood. All receptors derive from a woman in her 30s with COVID-19, enrolled during active disease.

The J gene is TRBJ2-1, the V gene TRBV11-2, with D possibly matching TRBD2 (5 bases). The V end lost 5 bases, the J end lost 10 bases, and 9 bases lay between the germline ends. CDR3 size: 11 residues. From germline, CDR1 is SGHAT and CDR2 FQNNGV. The CDR3, as DNA: TGTGCCAGCAGCACTAGGCTAGAGCAGTTCTTC. Its protein is CASSTRLEQFF.

The chain uses TRBV6-5 and TRBJ2-7; 7 bases are a match to TRBD1. CDR1 is MNHEY and CDR2 is SVGAGI in the germline V gene. J lost 2 bases, V lost 6 bases, and 7 bases had no gene match. This CDR3 spans 14 amino acids. This CDR3 reads CASSLYRGPYEQYF. The CDR3 DNA sequence: TGTGCCAGCAGCCTATACAGGGGCCCCTACGAGCAGTACTTC.

The chain combines TRBV6-2 or TRBV6-3 with TRBJ2-1, with TRBD2 identical over 10 bases. Germline-derived CDR1 and CDR2 are MNHEY and SVGEGT. Trimming at V came to 2 bases and at J to 4 bases, leaving 2 bases not matched to a gene. CDR3 size: 15 residues. CDR3 region: CASSYTAGGYNEQFF. The CDR3 DNA reads as TGTGCCAGCAGTTACACAGCGGGAGGGTACAATGAGCAGTTCTTC.

The genes are TRBV2 and TRBJ1-2; the D is unclear. CDR1 and CDR2 from the germline V gene are SNHLY and FYNNEI. CDR3 length: 13 residues. Trimming stripped 1 base from V and 8 bases from J, with 11 bases between. The CDR3 here is CASSEGRKTGYTF. The CDR3, as DNA: TGTGCCAGCAGTGAAGGGAGGAAGACGGGCTACACCTTC.

The chain is built from TRBV10-2 and TRBJ2-5, with TRBD1 matching over 8 bases. Germline V CDR1 and CDR2: WSHSY, SAAADI. Losses at the gene ends were 6 bases for V and 5 bases for J; bases not matched to a gene: 8. The CDR3 is made up of 14 amino acids. The DNA for the CDR3 is TGCGCCAGCAGCTACCAGGGACAGGCGGAGACCCAGTACTTC. Protein product: CASSYQGQAETQYF.

This chain joins TRBV6-5 and TRBJ1-1; TRBD1 agrees at 9 bases. The CDR3 is 14 amino acids. The V segment lost 6 bases and the J segment 4 bases; nucleotides outside the gene matches: 6. Per germline, CDR1 MNHEY and CDR2 SVGAGI. The CDR3 DNA sequence: TGTGCCAGCAGAGGGACAGGGAGGTTCACTGAAGCTTTCTTT. Translated, it gives CASRGTGRFTEAFF.

This chain's CDR3 is CASSYRPGQGAYEQYF. The CDR3 DNA reads as TGTGCCAGCAGTTACAGACCGGGACAGGGGGCCTACGAGCAGTACTTC. The V gene is TRBV6-5, the J gene TRBJ2-7, with 11 positions matching TRBD1. The CDR3 length is 16 residues. Per germline, CDR1 MNHEY and CDR2 SVGAGI. With V trimmed by 2 bases and J by 2 bases, 5 bases remained unmatched.

The J gene is TRBJ1-5, the V gene TRBV2; weak D call: TRBD1 (6 bases). Germline V lookup: CDR1 SNHLY, CDR2 FYNNEI. V was shortened by 5 bases and J by 4 bases, with 18 bases between the two germline ends. The CDR3 runs 16 residues. The CDR3 coding sequence is TGTGCCAGCAGTCGCGAATCCGGGACACAAAATCAGCCCCAGCATTTT. It is translated as CASSRESGTQNQPQHF. Full variable domain (missing parts from reference TRBV2 and TRBJ1-5): EPEVTQTPSHQVTQMGQEVILRCVPISNHLYFYWYRQILGQKVEFLVSFYNNEISEKSEIFDDQFSVERPDGSNFTLKIRSTKLEDSAMYFCASSRESGTQNQPQHFGDGTRLSIL.

This sequence joins TRBV5-8 and TRBJ2-7, with 9 nucleotides matching TRBD1. The V and J ends lost 5 bases and 0 bases, in that order; junction bases with no gene match: 9. CDR3 length: 16 residues. Germline CDR1 and CDR2: SGHTS and YDEGEE. In DNA, the CDR3 is TGTGCCAGCAGGGGTCCGGGACAGGGCTACTCCTACGAGCAGTACTTC. Its protein is CASRGPGQGYSYEQYF.

The chain uses TRBV28 and TRBJ1-5; no clear D. V was pared by 3 bases and J by 4 bases, with 10 bases between. The CDR3 runs 14 residues. CDR1 and CDR2 (germline): MDHEN, SYDVKM. CDR3 loop: CASSFSFLNQPQHF. The CDR3 region has the DNA TGTGCCAGCAGTTTTAGTTTCTTGAATCAGCCCCAGCATTTT.

This clone was seen more than once but under ten times. J is TRBJ2-7 and V is TRBV3-1 (or the pseudogene TRBV3-2), with 11 bases fitting TRBD1. The CDR3 is 15 residues long. In germline, CDR1 is LGHDT, CDR2 YNNKEL (reference sequence). The V and J ends lost 5 bases and 3 bases, in that order; junction bases with no gene match: 6. Here the CDR3 DNA reads TGTGCCAGCAGCTCTCGCGGGACAGGGGGCTACGAGCAGTACTTC. Protein product: CASSSRGTGGYEQYF.

The chain recombines TRBV29-1 with TRBJ1-1; possible D gene TRBD1, 5 bases. The germline V and J ends were trimmed by 4 bases and 6 bases, with 15 bases remaining between them. CDR3 length: 13 amino acids. Germline values: CDR1 SQVTM, CDR2 ANQGSEA. The CDR3 sequence is CSVGTPNSAEAFF. DNA of the CDR3: TGCAGCGTTGGGACACCCAACAGCGCTGAAGCTTTCTTT. The full variable domain, with the rest looked up from reference TRBV29-1 and TRBJ1-1, is SAVISQKPSRDICQRGTSLTIQCQVDSQVTMMFWYRQQPGQSLTLIATANQGSEATYESGFVIDKFPISRPNLTFSTLTVSNMSPEDSSIYLCSVGTPNSAEAFFGQGTRLTVV.

The chain couples TRBV6-4 to TRBJ2-3; D remains ambiguous. This CDR3 contains 15 residues. Germline-derived CDR1 and CDR2 are MRHNA and SNTAGT. The germline V and J ends were trimmed by 6 bases and 0 bases, with 13 bases remaining between them. CDR3 DNA sequence: TGTGCCAGCAGCCCCACATTATCTAGCACAGATACGCAGTATTTT. Its protein product is CASSPTLSSTDTQYF.

V usage is TRBV9 and J usage is TRBJ2-3; possibly TRBD2 for D (6 bases). The CDR3 covers 14 residues. Trimming took 4 bases from V and 5 from J, leaving 14 bases between them. Per the germline V gene, CDR1 is SGDLS and CDR2 is YYNGEE. The CDR3 nucleotides read TGTGCCAGCAGCCCCTATGGCGGGGTAGATACGCAGTATTTT. Its protein is CASSPYGGVDTQYF. Variable domain in full (rest from reference TRBV9 and TRBJ2-3): DSGVTQTPKHLITATGQRVTLRCSPRSGDLSVYWYQQSLDQGLQFLIQYYNGEERAKGNILERFSAQQFPDLHSELNLSSLELGDSALYFCASSPYGGVDTQYFGPGTRLTVL.

The rearrangement links TRBV6-5 to TRBJ2-5; possible D gene TRBD2, 5 bases. Germline V lookup: CDR1 MNHEY, CDR2 SVGAGI. Between the trimmed V and J ends, which lost 8 bases and 4 bases, there was a span of 11 bases. The CDR3 contains 12 residues. The CDR3 region is CASLWAGETQYF. In DNA, the CDR3 is TGTGCCAGCCTGTGGGCGGGAGAGACCCAGTACTTC.

V usage is TRBV10-3 and J usage is TRBJ2-1; TRBD2 matches at 13 bases. Germline V gene lookup returns CDR1 ENHRY and CDR2 SYGVKD. J was trimmed by 2 bases and V by 3 bases; bases with no gene match: 16. CDR3 length equals 21 residues. For the CDR3, the DNA is TGTGCCATCAGTGACGACAGAGGAAGGACTAGCGGGAGCCCTCCCTACAATGAGCAGTTCTTC. Protein sequence: CAISDDRGRTSGSPPYNEQFF.

This clone was recorded a few times. The same CDR3 also results from other DNA sequences found in this sample. V usage is TRBV6-5 and J usage is TRBJ1-5; a weak D match, TRBD1 (5 bases). V shed 8 bases and J shed 0 bases, with 11 bases lying between them. Germline V gives CDR1 MNHEY, CDR2 SVGAGI. The CDR3 extends over 14 amino acids. CDR3 nucleotides: TGTGCCAGCCGGGAGGGGCTTAGCAATCAGCCCCAGCATTTT. Protein: CASREGLSNQPQHF.

The chain uses TRBV18 and TRBJ2-3; 13 nucleotides line up with TRBD2. The V gene end was trimmed by 8 bases and the J gene end by 2 bases; junction bases not matched to a gene: 7. The CDR3 has 16 amino acids. Germline CDR1 reads KGHSH; CDR2 reads LQKENI. The CDR3 sequence is CASRPGLAGLTDTQYF. Written as DNA, the CDR3 is TGTGCCAGCCGACCGGGACTAGCGGGACTCACAGATACGCAGTATTTT.

The J gene is TRBJ1-5, the V gene TRBV27, with D hard to call. In germline, CDR1 is MNHEY, CDR2 SMNVEV (reference sequence). The CDR3 consists of 13 residues. V was clipped by 2 bases and J by 6 bases, with 8 bases between them. This chain's CDR3 is CASSLGHGQPQHF. The CDR3 DNA sequence: TGTGCCAGCAGTTTAGGGCACGGTCAGCCCCAGCATTTT.

The chain employs TRBV4-3 and TRBJ2-7; TRBD2 is a possible D gene (7 bases). The CDR3 totals 16 residues. The ends were cut back, 0 bases at V and 6 bases at J, with 18 bases in the middle. Germline CDR1 reads LGHNA; CDR2 reads YSLEER. CDR3 DNA: TGCGCCAGCAGCCAAGAGATCGCCGGGGGGCAGCTCGAGCAGTACTTC. Translating it yields CASSQEIAGGQLEQYF.

The chain has TRBV4-3 and TRBJ1-2; 8 bases fit TRBD1. Trimming took 2 bases from V and 4 from J; bases not matched to a gene: 9. Germline CDR1 LGHNA, CDR2 YSLEER. This CDR3 is 16 amino acids long. CDR3 amino acids: CASSQWTGTGSYGYTF. CDR3 DNA: TGCGCCAGCAGCCAATGGACCGGGACAGGTAGCTATGGCTACACCTTC.